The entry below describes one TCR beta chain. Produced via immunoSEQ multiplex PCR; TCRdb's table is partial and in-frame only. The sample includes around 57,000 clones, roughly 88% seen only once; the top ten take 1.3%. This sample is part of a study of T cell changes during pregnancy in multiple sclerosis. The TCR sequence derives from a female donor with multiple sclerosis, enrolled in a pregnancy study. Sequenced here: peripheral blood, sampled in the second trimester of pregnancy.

The CDR3 loop reads CASSQEFYRVNNSPLHF. The CDR3 nucleotides are TGTGCCAGCAGCCAAGAGTTCTACAGGGTAAATAATTCACCCCTCCACTTT. This chain links TRBV4-2 with TRBJ1-6, with D perhaps TRBD1 (6 bases). The CDR3 covers 17 residues. Germline CDR1 and CDR2: LGHNA and YNFKEQ. Trimming removed 0 bases at V and 5 bases at J, with 14 bases between.